Included here is one T cell receptor (beta chain) sequence, with context. As yet, its antigen is unknown. The sample belongs to a study of post-analysis software for immune sequencing data. Study conclusions and caveats: Same-batch samples co-clustered strongly by F measure. Versus controls, multiple sclerosis patients showed significantly lower diversity (normalized Chao1). Relative to controls, patients had 4 or 5 TRBV segments at higher frequency, with TRBV5-6, TRBV5-1 and TRBV20-1 among these.

V was trimmed by 3 bases and J by 4 bases, leaving 12 bases between them. The CDR3 spans 14 residues. cDNA libraries of TCR beta carried unique molecular identifiers. Some 500,000 cDNA molecules were recovered from an input of roughly 0.95 to 10 million T cells. TCRdb fed the PCR reads into MiXCR, producing one record per CDR3 protein. Of around 770,000 distinct CDR3 sequences listed, 46% are singletons. Sequences were obtained from blood. The V call is TRBV12-3 or TRBV12-4, the J call TRBJ2-5; a possible D gene is TRBD2 (6 bases). This sequence originates from a girl between 5 and 17 years old with multiple sclerosis. The CDR3 spells CASSFVQGGETQYF. CDR3 DNA: TGTGCCAGCAGTTTCGTTCAGGGAGGAGAGACCCAGTACTTC.